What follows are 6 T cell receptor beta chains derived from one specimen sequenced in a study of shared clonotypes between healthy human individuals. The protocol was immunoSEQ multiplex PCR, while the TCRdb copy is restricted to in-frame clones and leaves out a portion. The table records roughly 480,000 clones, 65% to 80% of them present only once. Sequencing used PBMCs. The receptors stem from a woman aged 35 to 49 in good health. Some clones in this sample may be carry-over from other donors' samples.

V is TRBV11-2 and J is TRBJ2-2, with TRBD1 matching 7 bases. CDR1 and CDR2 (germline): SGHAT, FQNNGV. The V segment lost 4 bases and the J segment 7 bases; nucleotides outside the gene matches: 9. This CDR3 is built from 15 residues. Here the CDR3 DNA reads TGTGCCAGCAGCTCGACAGGGTCCGTTTTCGGGGAGCTGTTTTTT. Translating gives CASSSTGSVFGELFF.

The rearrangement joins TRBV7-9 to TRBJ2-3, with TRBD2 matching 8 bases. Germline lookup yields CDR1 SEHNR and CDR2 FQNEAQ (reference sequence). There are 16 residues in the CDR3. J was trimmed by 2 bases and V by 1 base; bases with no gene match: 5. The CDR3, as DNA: TGTGCCAGCAGCTTAGGCGGCGGGAGGACCACAGATACGCAGTATTTT. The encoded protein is CASSLGGGRTTDTQYF.

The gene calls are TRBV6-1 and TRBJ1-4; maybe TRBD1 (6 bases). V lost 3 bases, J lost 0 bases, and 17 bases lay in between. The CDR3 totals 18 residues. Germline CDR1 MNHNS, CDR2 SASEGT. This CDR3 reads CASSDLWVGTTTNEKLFF. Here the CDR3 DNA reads TGTGCCAGCAGTGACCTCTGGGTGGGGACAACAACTAATGAAAAACTGTTTTTT.

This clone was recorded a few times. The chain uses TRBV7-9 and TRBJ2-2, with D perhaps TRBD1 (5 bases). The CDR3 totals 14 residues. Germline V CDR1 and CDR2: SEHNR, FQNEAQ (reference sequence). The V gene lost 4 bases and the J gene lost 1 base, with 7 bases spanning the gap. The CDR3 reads CASSSTENTGELFF. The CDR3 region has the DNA TGTGCCAGCAGCTCGACAGAGAACACCGGGGAGCTGTTTTTT.

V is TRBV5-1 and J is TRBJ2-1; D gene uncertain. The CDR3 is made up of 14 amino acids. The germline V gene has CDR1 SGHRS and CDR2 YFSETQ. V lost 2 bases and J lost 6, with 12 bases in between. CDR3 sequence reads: CASSFWEVANEQFF. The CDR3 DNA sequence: TGCGCCAGCAGCTTTTGGGAAGTGGCCAATGAGCAGTTCTTC.

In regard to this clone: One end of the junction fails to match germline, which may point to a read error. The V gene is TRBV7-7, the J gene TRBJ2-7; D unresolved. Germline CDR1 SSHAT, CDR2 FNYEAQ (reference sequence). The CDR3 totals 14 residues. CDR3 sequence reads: CASKETPVASEQYF. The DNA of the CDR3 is TGTGCTAGCAAGGAGACGCCGGTCGCGTCCGAGCAGTACTTC.